This TCR beta chain is drawn from a study of CD8 T cells in ankylosing spondylitis. Broader study findings: Disease-linked clones bore a CD8+ phenotype and were relatively rare in peripheral blood. Ankylosing spondylitis blood appeared to be characterized by a TCR beta motif of eight or nine highly homologous variants.

Trimming removed 4 bases at V and 3 bases at J, with 18 bases between. This CDR3 has 16 amino acids. CDR1 is SGHTA, CDR2 FQGTGA, per germline. TCRdb reprocessed the 5' RACE reads via MiXCR and lists one record per CDR3 protein. Of about 400,000 distinct CDR3 sequences listed, 20% to 25% are singletons. This clonotype was seen a few times. Its antigen is still unknown. The sequenced sample consisted of blood, either unsorted or a sorted T cell fraction (not recorded which). The TCR comes from a male donor with ankylosing spondylitis. The V call is TRBV7-3, the J call TRBJ1-1; weak D call: TRBD1 (6 bases). The CDR3 DNA is TGTGCCAGCAGCTCTAACAGCCAGGGGAGGGACACTGAAGCTTTCTTT. It specifies CASSSNSQGRDTEAFF.